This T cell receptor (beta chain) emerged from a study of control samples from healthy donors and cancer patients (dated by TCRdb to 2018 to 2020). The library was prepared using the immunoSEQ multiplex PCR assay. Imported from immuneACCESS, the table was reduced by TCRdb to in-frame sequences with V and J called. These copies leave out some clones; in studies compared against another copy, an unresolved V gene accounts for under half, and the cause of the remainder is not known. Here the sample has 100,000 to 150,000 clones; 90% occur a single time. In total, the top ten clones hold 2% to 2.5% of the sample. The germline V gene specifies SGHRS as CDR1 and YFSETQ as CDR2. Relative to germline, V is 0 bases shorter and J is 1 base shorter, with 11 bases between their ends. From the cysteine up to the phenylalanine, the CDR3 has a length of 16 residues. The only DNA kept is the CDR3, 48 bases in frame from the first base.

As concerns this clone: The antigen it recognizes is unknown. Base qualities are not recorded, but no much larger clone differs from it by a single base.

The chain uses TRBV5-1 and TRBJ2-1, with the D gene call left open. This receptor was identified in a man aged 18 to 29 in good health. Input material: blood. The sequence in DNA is TGCGCCAGCAGCTTGGCCGGCTCAATTTCCTACAATGAGCAGTTCTTC. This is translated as CASSLAGSISYNEQFF.